Included here is one TCR beta chain sequence, with context. This sample was taken from a study of cytomegalovirus exposure and HLA in healthy donors. Produced via immunoSEQ multiplex PCR; TCRdb's table is partial and in-frame only. The table shows tens of thousands of clones, with 96% occurring only once. V gave up 1 base and J gave up 4 bases, with 13 bases separating them. This CDR3 spans 15 amino acids. Per the germline V gene, CDR1 is MGHRA and CDR2 is YSYEKL. Specimen: PBMCs. This chain connects TRBV4-1 to TRBJ1-1; TRBD1 might be the D (6 bases). The receptor's source is a man aged 18 to 30 in good health and CMV-seropositive. The CDR3 DNA is TGCGCCAGCAGCCAAGCTGGACAGAGCTTCACTGAAGCTTTCTTT. Its translation: CASSQAGQSFTEAFF.